These 15 T cell receptor beta chains share one sample of origin, sequenced in a study of spatial heterogeneity in lung cancer. Described time point: sample taken at primary tumor resection. TCRdb re-derived calls from the 5' RACE reads in MiXCR, one entry per CDR3 protein. The sample shows approximately 21,000 distinct CDR3 sequences, about 3.5% of them seen only once. The specimen was PBMCs, collected at surgery. These receptors all stem from a female donor with early-stage non-small cell lung cancer.

In its sample, this clonotype was seen many times. The chain couples TRBV5-1 to TRBJ2-5; D gene ambiguous. With 1 base removed from V and 1 base from J, the gap between germline ends came to 11 bases. The CDR3 contains 15 residues. Germline V gene data show CDR1 as SGHRS and CDR2 as YFSETQ. The CDR3 spells CASSLWPQTQETQYF. CDR3 coding DNA: TGCGCCAGCAGCTTGTGGCCACAGACCCAAGAGACCCAGTACTTC.

This clonotype is classed as medium-sized (0.01 to 0.1%). The chain combines TRBV2 with TRBJ2-3; D tentatively reads TRBD1 or TRBD2 (6 bases each). Germline V gives CDR1 SNHLY, CDR2 FYNNEI. The V gene lost 4 bases and the J gene lost 4 bases, with 12 bases spanning the gap. CDR3 length equals 14 residues. CDR3 loop: CASSAQGGSDTQYF. In DNA, the CDR3 is TGTGCCAGCAGTGCACAGGGAGGATCAGATACGCAGTATTTT. The whole variable domain, remainder taken from reference TRBV2 and TRBJ2-3, is EPEVTQTPSHQVTQMGQEVILRCVPISNHLYFYWYRQILGQKVEFLVSFYNNEISEKSEIFDDQFSVERPDGSNFTLKIRSTKLEDSAMYFCASSAQGGSDTQYFGPGTRLTVL.

This clonotype was observed many times. The chain joins TRBV28 to TRBJ2-7; tentative D call: TRBD2 (6 bases). V was pared by 8 bases and J by 1 base, with 9 bases between. The germline gives CDR1 MDHEN, CDR2 SYDVKM. This CDR3 region has 12 residues. CDR3 sequence: CASGGTSYEQYF. The CDR3 coding sequence is TGTGCCAGCGGGGGGACTTCCTACGAGCAGTACTTC.

This clonotype was detected ten times or more. The chain recombines TRBV7-9 with TRBJ1-1; D may be TRBD1 (5 bases). The germline V gene encodes CDR1 SEHNR and CDR2 FQNEAQ (reference sequence). The CDR3 loop spans 13 amino acids. V dropped 5 bases and J dropped 4 bases, with 11 bases sitting between them. CDR3 residues: CASSPLQVTEAFF. CDR3 DNA: TGTGCCAGCAGCCCCTTACAGGTCACTGAAGCTTTCTTT.

V and J are TRBV7-9 and TRBJ2-5; perhaps D is TRBD1 or TRBD2 (5 bases each). V lost 3 bases and J lost 2, with 13 bases in between. The CDR3 covers 15 residues. The germline gives CDR1 SEHNR, CDR2 FQNEAQ (reference sequence). CDR3 nucleotide sequence: TGTGCCAGCAGCTTCTGGTCGGGACGGCAAGAGACCCAGTACTTC. It is translated as CASSFWSGRQETQYF.

On this clonotype itself: With a much larger clone just one base away, this may be a read error. The V gene is TRBV12-5, the J gene TRBJ2-1; 9 bases align to TRBD1. The CDR3 spans 13 residues. Looked up from germline, CDR1 is LGHNT and CDR2 is FRNRAP. This CDR3 is CASQGQGYSEQFF. The CDR3 DNA follows: TGTGCTAGCCAGGGACAGGGATACAGTGAGCAGTTCTTC.

This chain uses TRBV7-9 with TRBJ2-7; possibly TRBD1 for D (6 bases). CDR3 size: 15 residues. V was pared by 2 bases and J by 3 bases, with 14 bases between. CDR1 is SEHNR and CDR2 is FQNEAQ in the germline V gene (reference sequence). This CDR3 reads CASSLRTGPIYEQYF. The CDR3 nucleotides read TGTGCCAGCAGCTTAAGAACAGGGCCAATCTACGAGCAGTACTTC. Combining the CDR3 with reference TRBV7-9 and TRBJ2-7 gives the whole variable domain DTGVSQNPRHKITKRGQNVTFRCDPISEHNRLYWYRQTLGQGPEFLTYFQNEAQLEKSRLLSDRFSAERPKGSFSTLEIQRTEQGDSAMYLCASSLRTGPIYEQYFGPGTRLTVT.

There are many counts of this clonotype. The V gene is TRBV9, the J gene TRBJ2-5, with D possibly matching TRBD2 (6 bases). The germline V gene encodes CDR1 SGDLS and CDR2 YYNGEE. The germline V and J ends were trimmed by 2 bases and 5 bases, with 10 bases remaining between them. The CDR3 has 13 residues. This CDR3 reads CASSVSSGETQYF. CDR3 nucleotide sequence: TGTGCCAGCAGCGTTTCCAGCGGGGAGACCCAGTACTTC.

This clonotype is labeled medium-sized. Written as DNA, the CDR3 is TGTGCCATCAGTGAGGGCAGCGCGAGCACAGATACGCAGTATTTT. It translates to CAISEGSASTDTQYF. This rearrangement joins TRBV10-3 to TRBJ2-3; D remains ambiguous. Germline V lookup: CDR1 ENHRY, CDR2 SYGVKD. The CDR3 is 15 amino acids. V shed 2 bases and J shed 0 bases, with 9 bases lying between them.

About this clonotype: A much larger clone sits a single nucleotide away, making a read error possible. The V and J genes are TRBV4-2 and TRBJ2-3; D is possibly TRBD2 (6 bases). This CDR3 has 15 residues. Between the trimmed V and J ends, which lost 2 bases and 5 bases, there was a span of 14 bases. Germline CDR1 LGHNA, CDR2 YNFKEQ. This CDR3 reads CASSQQAGRIDTQYF. DNA for the CDR3: TGTGCCAGCAGCCAACAGGCGGGACGCATAGATACGCAGTATTTT.

In this sample, this clonotype turned up a few times. This rearrangement joins TRBV7-8 to TRBJ2-7; 9 bases match TRBD1. The V segment lost 5 bases and the J segment 4 bases; nucleotides outside the gene matches: 6. The CDR3 runs 14 residues. The germline gives CDR1 SGHVS, CDR2 FQNEAQ. The CDR3 nucleotides are TGTGCCAGCAGCCCGCGGGACAGGGAATACGAGCAGTACTTC. Its translation: CASSPRDREYEQYF.

This clonotype has a handful of counts. V and J are TRBV6-4 and TRBJ2-2, with TRBD2 as a possible D gene (6 bases). The germline V gene has CDR1 MRHNA and CDR2 SNTAGT. V lost 4 bases and J lost 0, with 9 bases in between. The CDR3 is 15 amino acids. The CDR3 nucleotides read TGTGCCAGCAGTGTGACGGGGGCGAACACCGGGGAGCTGTTTTTT. It codes for CASSVTGANTGELFF.

This clonotype was seen a few times. The rearrangement links TRBV9 to TRBJ2-3, with D unresolved. Germline values: CDR1 SGDLS, CDR2 YYNGEE. The germline V and J ends were trimmed by 0 bases and 3 bases, with 14 bases remaining between them. The CDR3 extends over 16 amino acids. CDR3 protein: CASSVAPTRPTDTQYF. The CDR3 coding sequence is TGTGCCAGCAGCGTAGCGCCCACCCGACCGACAGATACGCAGTATTTT.

The table lists this clonotype with many counts. This chain uses TRBV27 with TRBJ2-1; 14 bases map to TRBD2. V lost 6 bases and J lost 8; bases outside the gene matches: 6. In germline, CDR1 is MNHEY, CDR2 SMNVEV (reference sequence). The CDR3 sequence is 15 residues long. The CDR3 DNA follows: TGTGCCAGCAGACCGACTAGCGGGAGGGGCGATGAGCAGTTCTTC. Protein sequence: CASRPTSGRGDEQFF.

This clonotype is labeled medium-sized. DNA of the CDR3: TGTGCCACCCTGATACCACGTCCGCACCAGGACTATGGCTACACCTTC. Its protein is CATLIPRPHQDYGYTF. This chain connects TRBV24-1 to TRBJ1-2; unclear D gene. V lost 9 bases and J 3 bases, leaving 22 bases between the germline ends. Germline CDR1 is KGHDR and CDR2 is SFDVKD. This CDR3 comprises 16 residues.